The source of this TCR beta chain is a study of shared clonotypes between healthy human individuals. Study-wide findings and caveats: Sampling included only blood; tissue repertoires likely differ. Clonotype sharing across donors was expected to vary with sequencing depth.

Profiled with immunoSEQ multiplex PCR; TCRdb holds only in-frame clones, not every one. The data show some 500,000 clones, 65% to 80% seen once. Concerning this clone itself: Its target is not known.

There were no recent acute infections or vaccinations among the donors, who were healthy HIV-negative adults. The V end lost 4 bases, the J end lost 2 bases, and 14 bases lay between the germline ends. This CDR3 contains 15 residues. Germline CDR1 and CDR2: MNHEY and SMNVEV (reference sequence). The receptor was derived from a woman aged 40 to 49 in good health. Some clones in this sample may be carry-over from other donors' samples. The chain carries TRBV27 and TRBJ1-1; D is unclear. The material sequenced was PBMCs. The CDR3 DNA follows: TGTGCCAGCAGTTCCCAACTTGGGAGCAACACTGAAGCTTTCTTT. It codes for CASSSQLGSNTEAFF.